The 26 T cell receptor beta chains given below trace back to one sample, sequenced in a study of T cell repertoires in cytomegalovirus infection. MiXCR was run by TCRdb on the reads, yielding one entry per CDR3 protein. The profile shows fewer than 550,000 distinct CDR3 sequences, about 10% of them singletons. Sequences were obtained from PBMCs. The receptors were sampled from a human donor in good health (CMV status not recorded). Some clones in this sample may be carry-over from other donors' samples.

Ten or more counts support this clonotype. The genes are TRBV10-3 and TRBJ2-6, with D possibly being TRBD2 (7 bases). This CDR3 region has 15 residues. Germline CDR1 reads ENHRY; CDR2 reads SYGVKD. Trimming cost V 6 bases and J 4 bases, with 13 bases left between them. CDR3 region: CAISPRGAGANVLTF. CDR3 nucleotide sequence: TGTGCCATCAGCCCCCGGGGGGCCGGGGCCAACGTCCTGACTTTC.

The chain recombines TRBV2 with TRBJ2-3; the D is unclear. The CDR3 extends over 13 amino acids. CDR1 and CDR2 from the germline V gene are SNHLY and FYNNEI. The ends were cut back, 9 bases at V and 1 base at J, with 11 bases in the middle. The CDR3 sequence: CASSERRTDTQYF. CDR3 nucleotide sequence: TGTGCCAGTTCGGAGCGACGCACAGATACGCAGTATTTT.

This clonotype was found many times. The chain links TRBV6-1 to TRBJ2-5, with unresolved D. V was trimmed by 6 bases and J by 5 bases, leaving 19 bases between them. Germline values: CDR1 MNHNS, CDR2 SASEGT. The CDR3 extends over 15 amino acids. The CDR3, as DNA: TGTGCCAGCAGCTTGAGACGTAAACCGAGGGAGACCCAGTACTTC. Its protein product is CASSLRRKPRETQYF.

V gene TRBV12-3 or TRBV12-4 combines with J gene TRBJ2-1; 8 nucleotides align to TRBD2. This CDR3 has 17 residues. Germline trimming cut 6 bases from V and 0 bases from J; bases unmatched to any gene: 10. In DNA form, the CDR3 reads TGTGCCAGCAGCTTGCACCGTAGCGGGGTCTCCTACAATGAGCAGTTCTTC. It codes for CASSLHRSGVSYNEQFF.

CDR3 bases: TGTGCCAGCCACCCGGGACCGAACACTGAAGCTTTCTTT. This translates into CASHPGPNTEAFF. The rearrangement uses TRBV19 and TRBJ1-1; D possibly corresponds to TRBD1 (5 bases). Between the trimmed V and J ends, which lost 9 bases and 1 base, there was a span of 12 bases. The CDR3 spans 13 residues. Germline V CDR1 and CDR2: LNHDA, SQIVND (reference sequence).

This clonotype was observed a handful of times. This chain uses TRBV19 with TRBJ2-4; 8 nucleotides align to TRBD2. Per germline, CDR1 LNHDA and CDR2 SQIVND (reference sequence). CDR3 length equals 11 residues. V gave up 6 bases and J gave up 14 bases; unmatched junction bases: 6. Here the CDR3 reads CASREGTRKYF. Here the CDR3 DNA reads TGTGCCAGTAGGGAGGGGACTAGAAAGTACTTC.

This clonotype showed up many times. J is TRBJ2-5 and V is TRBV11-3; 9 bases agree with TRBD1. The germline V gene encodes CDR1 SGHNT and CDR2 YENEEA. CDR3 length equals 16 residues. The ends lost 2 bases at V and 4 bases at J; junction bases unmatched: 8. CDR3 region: CASSLNHLQGAETQYF. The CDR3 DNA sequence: TGTGCCAGCAGCTTAAATCATTTACAGGGGGCAGAGACCCAGTACTTC.

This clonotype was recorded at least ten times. CDR3: CAISESKTGPDEQYF. CDR3 bases: TGTGCCATCAGTGAGTCCAAGACAGGTCCGGACGAGCAGTACTTC. The V call is TRBV10-3, the J call TRBJ2-7, with D possibly TRBD1 on 6 matching bases. The V end was cut by 0 bases, the J end by 5 bases, with 14 bases between. The CDR3 extends over 15 amino acids. CDR1 ENHRY and CDR2 SYGVKD come from the germline V gene.

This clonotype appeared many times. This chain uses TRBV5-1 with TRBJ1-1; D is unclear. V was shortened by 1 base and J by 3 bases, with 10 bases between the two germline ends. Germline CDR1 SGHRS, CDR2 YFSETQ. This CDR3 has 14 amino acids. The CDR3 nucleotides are TGCGCCAGCAGCTTGAAAAGTTGGGACACTGAAGCTTTCTTT. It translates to CASSLKSWDTEAFF. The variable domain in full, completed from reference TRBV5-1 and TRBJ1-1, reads KAGVTQTPRYLIKTRGQQVTLSCSPISGHRSVSWYQQTPGQGLQFLFEYFSETQRNKGNFPGRFSGRQFSNSRSEMNVSTLELGDSALYLCASSLKSWDTEAFFGQGTRLTVV.

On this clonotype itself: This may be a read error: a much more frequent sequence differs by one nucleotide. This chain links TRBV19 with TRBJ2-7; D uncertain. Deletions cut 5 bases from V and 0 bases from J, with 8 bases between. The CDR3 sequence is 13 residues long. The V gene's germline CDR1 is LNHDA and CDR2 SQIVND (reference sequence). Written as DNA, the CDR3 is TGTGCCAGTAGTCCGGACGACTCCTACGAGCAGTACTTC. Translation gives CASSPDDSYEQYF.

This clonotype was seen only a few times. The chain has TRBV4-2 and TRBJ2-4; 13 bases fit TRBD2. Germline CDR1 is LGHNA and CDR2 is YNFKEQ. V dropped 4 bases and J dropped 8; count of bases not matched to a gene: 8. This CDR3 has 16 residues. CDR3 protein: CASSRGLAGVEDIQYF. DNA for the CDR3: TGTGCCAGCAGCCGCGGACTAGCGGGAGTCGAAGACATTCAGTACTTC.

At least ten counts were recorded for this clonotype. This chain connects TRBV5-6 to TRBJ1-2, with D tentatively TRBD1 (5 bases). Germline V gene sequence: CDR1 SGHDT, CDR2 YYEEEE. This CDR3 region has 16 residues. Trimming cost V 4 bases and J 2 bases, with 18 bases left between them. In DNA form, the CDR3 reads TGTGCCAGCAGCAATTGGCAGGGAGGGTCGAACTATGGCTACACCTTC. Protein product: CASSNWQGGSNYGYTF.

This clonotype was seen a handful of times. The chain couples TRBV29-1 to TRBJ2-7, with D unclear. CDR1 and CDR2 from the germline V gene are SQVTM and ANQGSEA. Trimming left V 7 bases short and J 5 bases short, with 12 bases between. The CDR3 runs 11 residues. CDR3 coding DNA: TGCAGCGGGGTAGCCGGAGACGAGCAGTACTTC. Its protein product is CSGVAGDEQYF.

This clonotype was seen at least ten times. The CDR3 nucleotides read TGTGCCAGCACAGACTATGGCTACACCTTC. Its translation is CASTDYGYTF. This chain uses TRBV7-2 with TRBJ1-2, with D unresolved. Germline CDR1 is SGHTA and CDR2 is FQGNSA. The CDR3 contains 10 residues. Trimming removed 7 bases from V and 3 bases from J, with 3 bases in between. The whole variable domain, remainder taken from reference TRBV7-2 and TRBJ1-2, is GAGVSQSPSNKVTEKGKDVELRCDPISGHTALYWYRQSLGQGLEFLIYFQGNSAPDKSGLPSDRFSAERTGGSVSTLTIQRTQQEDSAVYLCASTDYGYTFGSGTRLTVV.

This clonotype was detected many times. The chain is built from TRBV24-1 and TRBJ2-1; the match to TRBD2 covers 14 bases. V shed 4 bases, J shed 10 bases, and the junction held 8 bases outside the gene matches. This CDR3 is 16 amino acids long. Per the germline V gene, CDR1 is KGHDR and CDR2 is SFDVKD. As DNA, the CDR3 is TGTGCCACCAGTGACCCTGGACTAGCGGGAGGACTCGAGCAGTTCTTC. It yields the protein CATSDPGLAGGLEQFF.

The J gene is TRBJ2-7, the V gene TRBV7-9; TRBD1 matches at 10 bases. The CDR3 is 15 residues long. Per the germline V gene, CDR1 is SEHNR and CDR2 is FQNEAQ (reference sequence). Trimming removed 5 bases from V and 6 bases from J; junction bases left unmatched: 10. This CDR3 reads CASSPRRDRGGEQYF. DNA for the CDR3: TGTGCCAGCAGCCCCCGAAGGGACAGGGGAGGCGAGCAGTACTTC.

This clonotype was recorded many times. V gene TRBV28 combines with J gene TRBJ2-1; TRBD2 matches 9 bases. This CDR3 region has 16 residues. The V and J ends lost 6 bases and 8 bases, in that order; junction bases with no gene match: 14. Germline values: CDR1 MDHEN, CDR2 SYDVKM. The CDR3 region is CASSSRLAVTSDEQFF. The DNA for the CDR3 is TGTGCCAGCAGCTCCAGACTAGCGGTCACCAGCGATGAGCAGTTCTTC.

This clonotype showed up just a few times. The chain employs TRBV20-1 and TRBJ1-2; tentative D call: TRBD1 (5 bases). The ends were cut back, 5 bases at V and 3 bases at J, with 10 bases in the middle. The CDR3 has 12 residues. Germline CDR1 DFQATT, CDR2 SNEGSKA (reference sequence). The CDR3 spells CSAGGGYYGYTF. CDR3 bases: TGCAGTGCTGGGGGGGGATACTATGGCTACACCTTC.

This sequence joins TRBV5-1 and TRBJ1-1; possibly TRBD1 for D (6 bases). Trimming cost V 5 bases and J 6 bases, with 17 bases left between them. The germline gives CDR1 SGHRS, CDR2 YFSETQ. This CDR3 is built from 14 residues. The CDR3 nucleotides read TGCGCCAGCAGACTCGCCGGAGAGGGGGCTGAAGCTTTCTTT. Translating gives CASRLAGEGAEAFF.

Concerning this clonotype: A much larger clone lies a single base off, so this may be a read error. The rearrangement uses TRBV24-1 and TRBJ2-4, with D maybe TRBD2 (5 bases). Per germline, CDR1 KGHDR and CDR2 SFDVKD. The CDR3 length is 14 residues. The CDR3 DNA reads TGTGCCACCAGTGATTACAGCGGTAAAAACATTCGGTACTTC. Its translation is CATSDYSGKNIRYF.

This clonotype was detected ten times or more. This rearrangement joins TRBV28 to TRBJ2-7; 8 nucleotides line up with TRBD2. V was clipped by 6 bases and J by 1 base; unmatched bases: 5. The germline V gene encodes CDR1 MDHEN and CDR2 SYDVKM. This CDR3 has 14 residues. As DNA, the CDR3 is TGTGCCAGCAGAACTAGCGGAGGGTCCTACGAGCAGTACTTC. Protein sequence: CASRTSGGSYEQYF.

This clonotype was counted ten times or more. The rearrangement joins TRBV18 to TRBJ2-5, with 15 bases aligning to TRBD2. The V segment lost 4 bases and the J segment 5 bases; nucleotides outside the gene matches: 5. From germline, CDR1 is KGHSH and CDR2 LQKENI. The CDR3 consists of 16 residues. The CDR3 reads CASSQGLAGGLETQYF. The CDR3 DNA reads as TGTGCCAGCTCACAGGGACTAGCGGGAGGTCTGGAGACCCAGTACTTC.

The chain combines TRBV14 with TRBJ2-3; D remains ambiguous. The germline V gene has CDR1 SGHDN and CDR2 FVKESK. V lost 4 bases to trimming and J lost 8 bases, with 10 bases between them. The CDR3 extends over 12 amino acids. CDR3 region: CASSLQTRTQYF. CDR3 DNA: TGTGCCAGCAGCCTTCAAACACGTACGCAGTATTTT.

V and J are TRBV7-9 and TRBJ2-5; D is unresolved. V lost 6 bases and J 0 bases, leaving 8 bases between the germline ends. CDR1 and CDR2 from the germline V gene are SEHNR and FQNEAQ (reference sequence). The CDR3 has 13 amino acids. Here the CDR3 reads CASSYQNQETQYF. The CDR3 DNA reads TGTGCCAGCAGTTACCAGAACCAAGAGACCCAGTACTTC.

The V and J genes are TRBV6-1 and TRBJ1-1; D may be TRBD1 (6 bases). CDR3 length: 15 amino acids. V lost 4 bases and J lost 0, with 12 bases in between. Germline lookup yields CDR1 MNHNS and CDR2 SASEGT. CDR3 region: CASSVPGTLNTEAFF. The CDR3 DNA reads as TGTGCCAGCAGTGTTCCCGGGACACTGAACACTGAAGCTTTCTTT.

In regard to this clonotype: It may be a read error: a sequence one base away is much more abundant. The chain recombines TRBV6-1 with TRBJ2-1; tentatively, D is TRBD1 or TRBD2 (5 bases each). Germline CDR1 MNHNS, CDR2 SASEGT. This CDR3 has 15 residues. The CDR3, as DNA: TGTGTCAGCAGAAGCGAATTGGGGACGGACAATGAGCAGTTCTTC. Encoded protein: CVSRSELGTDNEQFF.